This TCR beta chain was documented in a study of CD8 T cells in ankylosing spondylitis. Broader study findings: Within ankylosing spondylitis blood, a TCR beta motif made up of seven or eight highly homologous variants appeared to be characteristic.

There are many counts of this clonotype. The antigen remains undetermined. TCRdb processed the 5' RACE reads anew with MiXCR; each CDR3 protein has one entry. The table shows about 140,000 distinct CDR3 sequences, with 7% to 9% occurring only once. Trimming shortened V by 3 bases and J by 0 bases, and 10 bases separated the two germline ends. Looked up from germline, CDR1 is DFQATT and CDR2 is SNEGSKA (reference sequence). The CDR3 runs to 14 residues. The sequencing input was synovial fluid, either unsorted or a sorted T cell fraction (not recorded which). This sequence joins TRBV20-1 and TRBJ2-3; no definite D call. The TCR was taken from a male donor with ankylosing spondylitis. The CDR3 reads CSARFLPSTDTQYF. The CDR3 DNA sequence: TGCAGTGCTAGGTTTCTGCCTAGCACAGATACGCAGTATTTT.